This T cell receptor beta chain stems from a study of T cell repertoires in cytomegalovirus infection. Study in general: HLA-B-restricted CMV epitopes that are well studied were used alongside recently identified HLA-C-restricted ones. It was the public TCR beta signatures that indicated both CMV infection and matching HLA type.

Each CDR3 protein is one row after TCRdb ran MiXCR on the reads. The sample lists 700,000 to 850,000 distinct CDR3 sequences, about 30% occurring once. The table lists this clonotype with a few counts. Its antigen is unidentified. The sample here was cultured CD8+ T cells from PBMCs, taken from culture after CMV antigen stimulation. This sequence was found in a human donor in good health (CMV status not recorded). Some clones in this sample may be carry-over from other donors' samples.

CDR3 coding DNA: TGTGCCAGCAGTGATATCGACAGGGCCAACGCTGAAGCTTTCTTT. This encodes CASSDIDRANAEAFF. The rearrangement links TRBV12-3 or TRBV12-4 to TRBJ1-1; 7 bases are a match to TRBD1. This CDR3 contains 15 residues. Germline trimming cut 5 bases from V and 6 bases from J; bases unmatched to any gene: 12.